The 32 T cell receptor beta chains in this list originate from one sample, sequenced in a study of neurological immune-mediated disorders. TCRdb processed the 5' RACE reads anew with MiXCR; each CDR3 protein has one entry. The sample lists 45,000 to 55,000 distinct CDR3 sequences, about 3.7% occurring once. The material sequenced was PBMCs. The receptor source for this set is a man in his forties or fifties with multiple sclerosis.

The sample holds many counts of this clonotype. The rearrangement joins TRBV7-3 to TRBJ1-1, with D hard to call. From germline, CDR1 is SGHTA and CDR2 FQGTGA. This CDR3 spans 14 amino acids. Trimming took 0 bases from V and 0 from J, leaving 5 bases between them. CDR3 sequence (DNA): TGTGCCAGCAGCTTAACGGTGGTGAACACTGAAGCTTTCTTT. Protein sequence: CASSLTVVNTEAFF.

This clonotype was recorded many times. V usage is TRBV5-5 and J usage is TRBJ2-1; 7 nucleotides match TRBD2. The CDR3 spans 13 residues. The trim removed 7 bases at V and 6 bases at J, leaving 7 bases unmatched. CDR1 SGHKS and CDR2 YYEKEE come from the germline V gene (reference sequence). Written as DNA, the CDR3 is TGTGCCAGCGCAGAGGGGACTATCAATGAGCAGTTCTTC. Its translation: CASAEGTINEQFF.

This clonotype was observed many times. V is TRBV9 and J is TRBJ2-5; D not certain. In germline, CDR1 is SGDLS, CDR2 YYNGEE. This CDR3 region has 12 residues. Trimming removed 5 bases from V and 2 bases from J, with 7 bases in between. This chain's CDR3 is CASSDLQETQYF. The DNA for the CDR3 is TGTGCCAGCAGTGATCTTCAAGAGACCCAGTACTTC.

This clonotype appeared many times. This chain links TRBV20-1 with TRBJ1-2, with 11 nucleotides matching TRBD1. V lost 5 bases, J lost 2 bases, and 7 bases stayed unmatched. Looked up from germline, CDR1 is DFQATT and CDR2 is SNEGSKA (reference sequence). CDR3 length: 15 amino acids. This CDR3 reads CSAAGQGAVNYGYTF. CDR3 DNA sequence: TGCAGTGCTGCCGGACAGGGGGCGGTCAACTATGGCTACACCTTC.

The sample holds many counts of this clonotype. This chain uses TRBV5-1 with TRBJ1-5; 8 bases line up with TRBD1. From germline, CDR1 is SGHRS and CDR2 YFSETQ. The V segment lost 4 bases and the J segment 5 bases; nucleotides outside the gene matches: 5. This CDR3 spans 14 amino acids. The CDR3 spells CASSPQGADQPQHF. The CDR3 DNA reads as TGCGCCAGCAGCCCCCAGGGGGCGGATCAGCCCCAGCATTTT.

This clonotype was counted at least ten times. The chain combines TRBV3-1 with TRBJ2-7, with D possibly matching TRBD2 (6 bases). The CDR3 spans 14 residues. V was shortened by 0 bases and J by 4 bases, with 10 bases between the two germline ends. Germline V lookup: CDR1 LGHDT, CDR2 YNNKEL (reference sequence). The CDR3 loop reads CASSQETSKYEQYF. For the CDR3, the DNA is TGTGCCAGCAGCCAAGAAACTAGCAAATACGAGCAGTACTTC.

This clonotype has a count of ten or more. With a much larger clone just one base away, this may be a read error. The chain carries TRBV20-1 and TRBJ1-6; 10 bases fit TRBD1. V trimming: 6 bases; J trimming: 4 bases; junction bases outside the gene matches: 9. Looked up from germline, CDR1 is DFQATT and CDR2 is SNEGSKA (reference sequence). The CDR3 is made up of 16 amino acids. This chain's CDR3 is CSAQVGTGEYNSPLHF. The DNA for the CDR3 is TGCAGTGCCCAGGTGGGGACAGGGGAATATAATTCACCCCTCCACTTT.

This clonotype came up many times. A junction end diverges from the germline sequence, so it may reflect a read error. This chain connects TRBV27 to TRBJ2-1; TRBD1 matches 10 bases. The CDR3 is 15 residues long. Germline-derived CDR1 and CDR2 are MNHEY and SMNVEV (reference sequence). As DNA, the CDR3 is TGTGCCAGCACCGCGACAGGGGGCTCCCACAATGAGCAGTTCTTC. Its translation is CASTATGGSHNEQFF.

This clonotype was observed at least ten times. The chain recombines TRBV24-1 with TRBJ1-1; D gene unclear. The germline V gene has CDR1 KGHDR and CDR2 SFDVKD. The V end was cut by 4 bases, the J end by 8 bases, with 10 bases between. The CDR3 is 12 residues long. DNA for the CDR3: TGTGCCACCAGTGACCAGACCGGAGAAGCTTTCTTT. Protein: CATSDQTGEAFF.

To note about this clonotype: Since a much larger clone is just one base distant, this may be a read error. This sequence joins TRBV20-1 and TRBJ1-2, with D hard to call. This CDR3 region has 12 residues. Germline CDR1 and CDR2: DFQATT and SNEGSKA (reference sequence). The CDR3: CRGTEGSYGYTF. In DNA, the CDR3 is TGCAGGGGTACGGAAGGCAGCTATGGCTACACCTTC.

This clonotype has more than one count but fewer than ten. A much larger clone lies a single base off, so this may be a read error. The genes are TRBV5-1 and TRBJ2-7; D is unclear. V lost 4 bases, J lost 3 bases, and 17 bases lay in between. Germline CDR1 is SGHRS and CDR2 is YFSETQ. The CDR3 is 15 residues long. In DNA form, the CDR3 reads TGCGCCAGCAGCGGAAACCTCGGAAAGAACTACGAGCAGTACTTC. Translating gives CASSGNLGKNYEQYF.

This clonotype was found many times. V usage is TRBV20-1 and J usage is TRBJ2-3, with D possibly matching TRBD2 (5 bases). V was shortened by 0 bases and J by 0 bases, with 16 bases between the two germline ends. From germline, CDR1 is DFQATT and CDR2 SNEGSKA (reference sequence). This CDR3 has 17 amino acids. CDR3 nucleotide sequence: TGCAGTGCTAGAGAACGGATAAGCGGTGCTAGCACAGATACGCAGTATTTT. Translating gives CSARERISGASTDTQYF.

This clonotype was found a few times. V and J are TRBV7-2 and TRBJ2-3; 10 nucleotides line up with TRBD2. The CDR3 runs to 15 residues. The ends lost 5 bases at V and 2 bases at J; junction bases unmatched: 4. Germline lookup yields CDR1 SGHTA and CDR2 FQGNSA. CDR3 region: CASSTLAGHTDTQYF. In DNA, the CDR3 is TGTGCCAGCAGCACACTAGCGGGGCACACAGATACGCAGTATTTT.

This clonotype was counted at least ten times. CDR3 sequence (DNA): TGTGCCACCAGCAGAGGTCCCCTAGCGGGGGGATCAGAGACCCAGTACTTC. Encoded protein: CATSRGPLAGGSETQYF. V and J are TRBV15 and TRBJ2-5; 11 positions match TRBD2. J lost 4 bases, V lost 1 base, and 8 bases had no gene match. The V gene's germline CDR1 is LNHNV and CDR2 YYDKDF (reference sequence). This CDR3 has 17 amino acids.

As for this clonotype: A read error is possible here, since a much larger clone lies one base away. This sequence joins TRBV7-7 and TRBJ2-3; 10 bases align to TRBD2. The J segment lost 7 bases and the V segment lost 4 bases, leaving 8 bases of the junction unmatched. CDR3 length: 15 amino acids. From germline, CDR1 is SSHAT and CDR2 FNYEAQ (reference sequence). CDR3 amino acids: CASSSSGGAANTQYF. The CDR3 DNA reads as TGTGCCAGCAGCTCCAGCGGGGGGGCAGCAAATACGCAGTATTTT. The full variable domain, completed using reference TRBV7-7 and TRBJ2-3, is GAGVSQSPRYKVTKRGQDVTLRCDPISSHATLYWYQQALGQGPEFLTYFNYEAQPDKSGLPSDRFSAERPEGSISTLTIQRTEQRDSAMYRCASSSSGGAANTQYFGPGTRLTVL.

The sample holds many counts of this clonotype. The chain couples TRBV3-1 to TRBJ2-3; D may match TRBD1 or TRBD2 (5 bases each). Trimming removed 4 bases at V and 1 base at J, with 12 bases between. This CDR3 spans 15 amino acids. Germline CDR1 reads LGHDT; CDR2 reads YNNKEL (reference sequence). The chain's CDR3 is CASSPTRGGTDTQYF. In nucleotides, the CDR3 is TGTGCCAGCAGCCCCACTCGGGGCGGCACAGATACGCAGTATTTT.

This chain connects TRBV5-1 to TRBJ2-2; D might be TRBD1 (6 bases). The germline V gene has CDR1 SGHRS and CDR2 YFSETQ. The CDR3 spans 15 residues. V was cut by 0 bases and J by 3 bases, with 9 bases left in between. CDR3 sequence: CASSLGDTYTGELFF. The CDR3 coding sequence is TGCGCCAGCAGCTTGGGGGACACTTACACCGGGGAGCTGTTTTTT.

Ten or more counts support this clonotype. This chain links TRBV27 with TRBJ2-5, with a possible D match to TRBD2 (6 bases). Trimming stripped 2 bases from V and 6 bases from J, with 13 bases between. Germline loops: CDR1 MNHEY, CDR2 SMNVEV (reference sequence). This CDR3 contains 14 residues. CDR3 sequence reads: CASSLTGGMKTQYF. The CDR3 coding sequence is TGTGCCAGCAGTTTAACCGGCGGGATGAAGACCCAGTACTTC.

This clonotype was counted ten times or more. The V and J genes are TRBV10-2 and TRBJ2-1; maybe TRBD1 (6 bases). Per the germline V gene, CDR1 is WSHSY and CDR2 is SAAADI. V was trimmed by 3 bases and J by 12 bases, leaving 12 bases between them. The CDR3 sequence is 12 residues long. The CDR3 DNA reads TGCGCCAGCAGTGATTCAGGGGTAGGGCAGTTCTTC. It is translated as CASSDSGVGQFF.

Ten or more counts support this clonotype. The chain links TRBV7-3 to TRBJ2-3, with D perhaps matching TRBD2 (5 bases). In germline, CDR1 is SGHTA, CDR2 FQGTGA. Trimming left V 6 bases short and J 0 bases short, with 10 bases between. The CDR3 is 14 residues long. The CDR3 nucleotides read TGTGCCAGCAGTGCAGGACTTAGCACAGATACGCAGTATTTT. Amino acids: CASSAGLSTDTQYF.

This clonotype was observed many times. The chain is built from TRBV20-1 and TRBJ1-6; tentative D call: TRBD1 (5 bases). With 3 bases removed from V and 4 bases from J, the gap between germline ends came to 16 bases. The germline V gene encodes CDR1 DFQATT and CDR2 SNEGSKA (reference sequence). The CDR3 totals 16 residues. The CDR3 sequence: CSASRAGPTYNSPLHF. CDR3 DNA sequence: TGCAGTGCTAGTCGGGCAGGGCCTACATATAATTCACCCCTCCACTTT.

CDR3 protein: CSALVRVTRPYGYTF. CDR3 DNA: TGCAGTGCTTTAGTCAGGGTCACACGCCCCTATGGCTACACCTTC. J is TRBJ1-2 and V is TRBV20-1, with D possibly being TRBD1 (5 bases). Germline V CDR1 and CDR2: DFQATT, SNEGSKA (reference sequence). Trimming removed 5 bases at V and 4 bases at J, with 20 bases between. This CDR3 is built from 15 residues.

This clonotype was seen ten or more times. The CDR3 reads CSVEDPGRGNTIYF. The CDR3 region has the DNA TGCAGCGTTGAAGATCCGGGGCGTGGAAACACCATATATTTT. The chain joins TRBV29-1 to TRBJ1-3, with TRBD1 as a possible D gene (5 bases). Between the trimmed V and J ends, which lost 0 bases and 3 bases, there was a span of 9 bases. Per germline, CDR1 SQVTM and CDR2 ANQGSEA. There are 14 residues in the CDR3.

The sample holds many counts of this clonotype. The V and J genes are TRBV29-1 and TRBJ2-2; TRBD1 matches at 7 bases. CDR3 length equals 16 residues. Trimming at V came to 0 bases and at J to 1 base, leaving 5 bases not matched to a gene. Germline V CDR1 and CDR2: SQVTM, ANQGSEA. CDR3 nucleotide sequence: TGCAGCGTTGAAGATCCACGACAGGGGAACACCGGGGAGCTGTTTTTT. It encodes CSVEDPRQGNTGELFF.

This clonotype appeared many times. The rearrangement joins TRBV4-1 to TRBJ1-1; D might be TRBD1 (5 bases). V gave up 0 bases and J gave up 5 bases, with 16 bases separating them. The CDR3 length is 16 residues. CDR1 and CDR2 from the germline V gene are MGHRA and YSYEKL. The CDR3 loop reads CASSQDAGVGRTEAFF. CDR3 nucleotide sequence: TGCGCCAGCAGCCAAGATGCGGGGGTTGGCAGGACTGAAGCTTTCTTT.

This clonotype has ten or more counts. The chain links TRBV20-1 to TRBJ2-2; D ambiguous. The CDR3 is made up of 12 amino acids. Trimming took 5 bases from V and 1 from J, leaving 5 bases between them. Germline V lookup: CDR1 DFQATT, CDR2 SNEGSKA (reference sequence). CDR3 in DNA: TGCAGTGCTCCCAGGAACACCGGGGAGCTGTTTTTT. The encoded protein is CSAPRNTGELFF.

Many counts were recorded for this clonotype. This chain uses TRBV7-2 with TRBJ2-3; 7 bases fit TRBD2. There are 15 residues in the CDR3. The J segment lost 2 bases and the V segment lost 1 base, leaving 3 bases of the junction unmatched. The germline V gene encodes CDR1 SGHTA and CDR2 FQGNSA. The DNA for the CDR3 is TGTGCCAGCAGCTTAGACGGGGGGAACACAGATACGCAGTATTTT. Protein: CASSLDGGNTDTQYF.

This clonotype came up many times. The chain couples TRBV5-1 to TRBJ1-1; tentative D call: TRBD1 (5 bases). Looked up from germline, CDR1 is SGHRS and CDR2 is YFSETQ. This CDR3 spans 15 amino acids. Deletions cut 3 bases from V and 1 base from J, with 13 bases between. CDR3 nucleotide sequence: TGCGCCAGCAGCTCTTCAGGGAGGGAGAACACTGAAGCTTTCTTT. This sequence encodes CASSSSGRENTEAFF.

There are many counts of this clonotype. The chain employs TRBV4-1 and TRBJ2-2; no clear D gene. CDR1 and CDR2 from the germline V gene are MGHRA and YSYEKL. V lost 6 bases and J lost 0, with 11 bases in between. The CDR3 extends over 15 amino acids. CDR3 nucleotide sequence: TGCGCCAGCAGAAGGGCAGGCGCGAACACCGGGGAGCTGTTTTTT. Amino acid sequence: CASRRAGANTGELFF.

This clonotype came up many times. V is TRBV12-3 or TRBV12-4 and J is TRBJ1-1; 7 bases match TRBD1. Trimming removed 6 bases from V and 3 bases from J; junction bases left unmatched: 7. The CDR3 loop spans 14 amino acids. CDR3: CASSIQGGYTEAFF. The CDR3 region has the DNA TGTGCCAGCAGCATCCAGGGGGGTTACACTGAAGCTTTCTTT.

Worth noting for this clonotype: A much larger clone lies one base from this, so it may be a read error. The chain links TRBV21-1 to TRBJ2-7. TRBV21-1 is annotated as a pseudogene. The length of the CDR3 is 14 residues. DNA of the CDR3: TGTGCCAGCAGCAAAGAGCCAACCCGAGACGAGCAGTACTTC. Translating it yields CASSKEPTRDEQYF.

This clonotype showed up many times. The rearrangement links TRBV20-1 to TRBJ1-1; D perhaps matches TRBD1 (6 bases). The CDR3 contains 15 residues. Germline lookup yields CDR1 DFQATT and CDR2 SNEGSKA (reference sequence). V lost 6 bases and J lost 0, with 17 bases in between. This chain's CDR3 is CSASSPQGMNTEAFF. The CDR3 DNA sequence: TGCAGTGCCTCGTCCCCTCAGGGGATGAACACTGAAGCTTTCTTT.